Presented here are 27 T cell receptor beta chains from one specimen sequenced in a study of CD8+ T cells in alopecia areata (dated by TCRdb to the late 2010s). The meaning of the sample's treatment or condition label: oral pan-JAK inhibitor, 5-10 mg twice daily. The library relied on the immunoSEQ multiplex PCR assay. RNA was extracted from all samples and reverse transcribed into cDNA as template for TCR sequencing. TCRdb limited this immuneACCESS table to in-frame rearrangements with V and J called. A share of clones is missing; checked studies link under half to unresolved V genes, and the rest is unexplained. A total of some 210,000 clones appear in this sample, roughly three fifths of them only once. 1.2% of the sample is taken by the ten largest. The material sequenced was CD4+ T cells sorted from blood, taken at approximately week 42, from a patient treated with tofacitinib. These receptors all come from a human donor with alopecia areata.

V is TRBV5-6 and J is TRBJ2-3; a weak D match, TRBD1 (6 bases). The CDR3 runs to 15 residues. The V gene lost 4 bases and the J gene lost 6 bases, with 18 bases spanning the gap. Germline V gene data show CDR1 as SGHDT and CDR2 as YYEEEE. CDR3 nucleotide sequence: TGTGCCAGCAGCATCAGGACAGTAAACACGGATACGCAGTATTTT. It translates to CASSIRTVNTDTQYF.

This clone was counted a few times. The genes are TRBV9 and TRBJ2-1; no firm D call. Trimming took 0 bases from V and 8 from J, leaving 15 bases between them. Germline V lookup: CDR1 SGDLS, CDR2 YYNGEE. This CDR3 is built from 15 residues. The CDR3, as DNA: TGTGCCAGCAGCGTAGGTGAAGGGCGAAGTGATGAGCAGTTCTTC. It translates to CASSVGEGRSDEQFF.

The chain employs TRBV10-1 and TRBJ2-1, with 9 bases identical to TRBD1. Germline V gene lookup returns CDR1 WNHNN and CDR2 SYGVQD (reference sequence). V gave up 8 bases and J gave up 10 bases; unmatched junction bases: 6. The CDR3 spans 12 residues. This CDR3 is CASGGQGWEQFF. CDR3 sequence (DNA): TGCGCCAGCGGAGGACAGGGGTGGGAGCAGTTCTTC.

This chain joins TRBV29-1 and TRBJ1-2; 7 nucleotides line up with TRBD1. CDR3 length: 11 amino acids. The germline V gene encodes CDR1 SQVTM and CDR2 ANQGSEA. With V trimmed by 6 bases and J by 6 bases, 4 bases remained unmatched. Here the CDR3 DNA reads TGCAGCGTAGGCGGACAGGATGGCTACACCTTC. Encoded protein: CSVGGQDGYTF.

The chain couples TRBV5-1 to TRBJ2-7, with a weak D call TRBD1 (5 bases). This CDR3 comprises 12 residues. Germline lookup yields CDR1 SGHRS and CDR2 YFSETQ. The V end was cut by 0 bases, the J end by 6 bases, with 7 bases between. The CDR3 region has the DNA TGCGCCAGCAGCTTGGCTCAGGGCGAGCAGTACTTC. This sequence encodes CASSLAQGEQYF.

The chain has TRBV5-4 and TRBJ2-2; D may be TRBD1 (5 bases). Trimming pared 4 bases from V and 5 bases from J, leaving 21 bases between. The CDR3 runs 17 residues. Germline CDR1 reads SGHNT; CDR2 reads YYREEE (reference sequence). The CDR3 DNA reads as TGTGCCAGCAGCAGGGGTGCAGGGTCTCTTGCGACCGGGGAGCTGTTTTTT. Its translation: CASSRGAGSLATGELFF.

This clone was recorded once. The chain links TRBV6-1 to TRBJ2-7; D may be TRBD1 (6 bases). CDR1 and CDR2 from the germline V gene are MNHNS and SASEGT. The CDR3 is made up of 12 amino acids. Trimming cost V 5 bases and J 6 bases, with 11 bases left between them. CDR3 in amino acids: CASSLTGSEQYF. In DNA, the CDR3 is TGTGCCAGCAGTTTAACAGGGAGCGAGCAGTACTTC.

This chain links TRBV7-2 with TRBJ1-2; D is perhaps TRBD1 (5 bases). CDR1 and CDR2 (germline): SGHTA, FQGNSA. The CDR3 runs to 12 residues. V was clipped by 5 bases and J by 4 bases, with 8 bases between them. For the CDR3, the DNA is TGTGCCAGCAGCCGCAGGGCCTATGGCTACACCTTC. Translation: CASSRRAYGYTF.

This clone was recorded once. The chain joins TRBV29-1 to TRBJ1-2; the D gene is possibly TRBD1 (5 bases). Germline V gene lookup returns CDR1 SQVTM and CDR2 ANQGSEA. V shed 7 bases and J shed 4 bases, with 16 bases lying between them. The length of the CDR3 is 13 residues. CDR3 in DNA: TGCAGCGCTCAGGAACCCGGGGGCTATGGCTACACCTTC. Protein: CSAQEPGGYGYTF.

V gene TRBV5-1 combines with J gene TRBJ2-5; 14 bases line up with TRBD2. The CDR3 is made up of 18 amino acids. In germline, CDR1 is SGHRS, CDR2 YFSETQ. After removal of 6 bases from V and 5 bases from J, the junction contained 15 bases not matched to a gene. The CDR3 DNA reads as TGCGCCAGCAAATCGACCGGGACTAGCGGGGGTTCTTGGGAGACCCAGTACTTC. Translation: CASKSTGTSGGSWETQYF.

This chain links TRBV10-3 with TRBJ2-3; perhaps D is TRBD1 or TRBD2 (6 bases each). This CDR3 contains 14 residues. The V gene's germline CDR1 is ENHRY and CDR2 SYGVKD. Deletions cut 5 bases from V and 3 bases from J, with 12 bases between. The CDR3 coding sequence is TGTGCCATCAGTACTCAAGGGGGGACAGATACGCAGTATTTT. This sequence encodes CAISTQGGTDTQYF.

This clone was counted once. The CDR3 DNA reads as TGTGCCAGCAGCCTACAGGGAGGAATATTATACGAGCAGTACTTC. Encoded protein: CASSLQGGILYEQYF. This chain connects TRBV14 to TRBJ2-7; the D gene could be TRBD1 or TRBD2 (6 bases each). V shed 4 bases and J shed 4 bases, with 17 bases lying between them. There are 15 residues in the CDR3. CDR1 is SGHDN, CDR2 FVKESK, per germline.

The chain employs TRBV29-1 and TRBJ1-4, with D perhaps matching TRBD1 (5 bases). V lost 2 bases and J 3 bases, leaving 7 bases between the germline ends. The CDR3 is made up of 13 amino acids. Looked up from germline, CDR1 is SQVTM and CDR2 is ANQGSEA. The CDR3 nucleotides read TGCAGCGTTGAACAGGGCCCTAATGAAAAACTGTTTTTT. Its translation is CSVEQGPNEKLFF.

The chain recombines TRBV7-2 with TRBJ2-7; either TRBD1 or TRBD2 may fit D (5 bases each). The germline gives CDR1 SGHTA, CDR2 FQGNSA. Trimming took 1 base from V and 2 from J, leaving 6 bases between them. The CDR3 totals 13 residues. CDR3 bases: TGTGCCAGCAGCTTAGGGGACCCCTACGAGCAGTACTTC. Translating gives CASSLGDPYEQYF.

The V and J genes are TRBV6-5 and TRBJ1-5; unclear D gene. The CDR3 loop spans 13 amino acids. V lost 5 bases and J lost 7, with 12 bases in between. CDR1 and CDR2 from the germline V gene are MNHEY and SVGAGI. CDR3 nucleotides: TGTGCCAGCAGTGAAGCGCCGGACCAGCCCCAGCATTTT. This translates into CASSEAPDQPQHF.

The V gene is TRBV7-3, the J gene TRBJ1-5; 7 bases fit TRBD1. V dropped 6 bases and J dropped 4; count of bases not matched to a gene: 0. The CDR3 is made up of 12 amino acids. From germline, CDR1 is SGHTA and CDR2 FQGTGA. CDR3 region: CASRGQNQPQHF. The CDR3, as DNA: TGTGCCAGCAGGGGACAGAATCAGCCCCAGCATTTT.

The chain recombines TRBV10-1 with TRBJ1-1; 8 positions agree with TRBD1. Germline V gene sequence: CDR1 WNHNN, CDR2 SYGVQD (reference sequence). This CDR3 has 14 residues. With V trimmed by 0 bases and J by 8 bases, 5 bases remained unmatched. CDR3: CASSESSGDREAFF. The DNA for the CDR3 is TGCGCCAGCAGTGAGTCGAGTGGGGACAGGGAAGCTTTCTTT.

This clone occurred a few times. The J gene is TRBJ2-3, the V gene TRBV6-5, with 11 bases that match TRBD1. The J segment lost 2 bases and the V segment lost 10 bases, leaving 5 bases of the junction unmatched. The germline V gene has CDR1 MNHEY and CDR2 SVGAGI. The CDR3 totals 14 residues. CDR3 loop: CATRDRGFTDTQYF. The DNA of the CDR3 is TGTGCCACACGGGACAGGGGGTTCACAGATACGCAGTATTTT.

This clone occurred a few times. V gene TRBV6-5 combines with J gene TRBJ2-2; 8 bases are a match to TRBD1. CDR3 length: 16 amino acids. J lost 0 bases, V lost 0 bases, and 0 bases had no gene match. Germline V lookup: CDR1 MNHEY, CDR2 SVGAGI. The CDR3 reads CASSYSTGANTGELFF. In nucleotides, the CDR3 is TGTGCCAGCAGTTACTCGACAGGGGCGAACACCGGGGAGCTGTTTTTT.

The V call is TRBV7-6, the J call TRBJ2-7, with unresolved D. V dropped 5 bases and J dropped 3 bases, with 8 bases sitting between them. Germline-derived CDR1 and CDR2 are SGHVS and FNYEAQ. There are 12 residues in the CDR3. Here the CDR3 reads CASSDDIYEQYF. CDR3 bases: TGTGCCAGCAGCGACGATATCTACGAGCAGTACTTC.

The chain couples TRBV30 to TRBJ2-3; possible D gene TRBD1, 5 bases. There are 12 residues in the CDR3. From germline, CDR1 is GTSNPN and CDR2 SVGIG (reference sequence). Deletions cut 1 base from V and 3 bases from J, with 5 bases between. CDR3 nucleotide sequence: TGTGCCTGGAGTGAGGGGACAGATACGCAGTATTTT. Translating it yields CAWSEGTDTQYF.

V is TRBV6-5 and J is TRBJ1-1, with D possibly TRBD1 on 5 matching bases. Per germline, CDR1 MNHEY and CDR2 SVGAGI. V was shortened by 6 bases and J by 1 base, with 15 bases between the two germline ends. CDR3 length equals 15 residues. Here the CDR3 DNA reads TGTGCCAGCAGACCGTATAGGGGCCAGAACACTGAAGCTTTCTTT. Translating gives CASRPYRGQNTEAFF.

The chain links TRBV29-1 to TRBJ1-6; unclear D gene. CDR1 and CDR2 (germline): SQVTM, ANQGSEA. Trimming removed 4 bases from V and 6 bases from J, with 10 bases in between. The CDR3 is 13 amino acids. Written as DNA, the CDR3 is TGCAGCGTTGTCGTCGACCTTAATTCACCCCTCCACTTT. Amino acids: CSVVVDLNSPLHF.

The chain couples TRBV29-1 to TRBJ2-1; 13 bases match TRBD2. Trimming took 2 bases from V and 7 from J; bases not matched to a gene: 8. The CDR3 has 16 residues. CDR1 and CDR2 from the germline V gene are SQVTM and ANQGSEA. CDR3 in amino acids: CSVEYVTSGGANEQFF. CDR3 nucleotide sequence: TGCAGCGTTGAATACGTTACTAGCGGGGGGGCAAATGAGCAGTTCTTC.

This chain joins TRBV19 and TRBJ2-6; 8 nucleotides match TRBD1. The trim removed 3 bases at V and 1 base at J, leaving 2 bases unmatched. Looked up from germline, CDR1 is LNHDA and CDR2 is SQIVND (reference sequence). The CDR3 has 16 amino acids. As DNA, the CDR3 is TGTGCCAGTAGTATTGGACAGGGTTCTGGGGCCAACGTCCTGACTTTC. This sequence encodes CASSIGQGSGANVLTF.

The V call is TRBV5-1, the J call TRBJ2-7; 15 bases line up with TRBD2. Germline-derived CDR1 and CDR2 are SGHRS and YFSETQ. Trimming took 5 bases from V and 2 from J; bases not matched to a gene: 2. The CDR3 has 15 amino acids. Written as DNA, the CDR3 is TGCGCCAGCAGACGGACTAGCGGGGGGGCCTACGAGCAGTACTTC. Amino acids: CASRRTSGGAYEQYF.

The chain combines TRBV7-3 with TRBJ1-2, with TRBD1 matching over 9 bases. This CDR3 is built from 13 residues. Trimming cost V 5 bases and J 7 bases; bases outside gene matches: 5. Looked up from germline, CDR1 is SGHTA and CDR2 is FQGTGA. The CDR3, as DNA: TGTGCCAGCAGCCCGACAGGGGGGGGTGGCTACACCTTC. Translated: CASSPTGGGGYTF.